This T cell receptor beta chain comes out of a study of T cell responses to AZD1222 COVID-19 vaccine. Findings of the study overall: Compared with day 0, the breadth and depth of the Spike-specific TCR repertoire rose significantly after two doses of AZD1222.

Trimming stripped 2 bases from V and 3 bases from J, with 11 bases between. Germline V gene sequence: CDR1 SGHDT, CDR2 YYEEEE. The CDR3 spans 15 residues. Measured with immunoSEQ multiplex PCR; TCRdb has only the in-frame clones, and not every one. The repertoire holds about 100,000 clones, with about nine tenths as singletons. This clone was seen more than once but under ten times. What it binds is not known. The sample here was peripheral blood, taken on day 0 of MenACWY control vaccination. V gene TRBV5-6 combines with J gene TRBJ2-2; no clear D. The sequence came from an adult in good health. The CDR3 region has the DNA TGTGCCAGCAGCTTAACAGCCTTAGACACCGGGGAGCTGTTTTTT. Amino acids: CASSLTALDTGELFF.